These T cell receptor beta chains were read from a single sample in a study of T cell responses to AZD1222 COVID-19 vaccine. Sequenced by immunoSEQ multiplex PCR; TCRdb stores in-frame clones only, minus some. Here the sample spans about 140,000 clones, approximately 90% being singletons. Sequencing was performed on peripheral blood, taken on day 0 of AZD1222 vaccination. These receptors were obtained from an adult in good health. The CDR3 runs from the conserved cysteine through the conserved F or W. The order of the fields is V gene, J gene, clone size, D gene, CDR3 protein, CDR3 DNA. D genes are given only for firm matches. Size is omitted from some rows. Given values are once, few, many or a class for expanded clones.

v_call: TRBV5-6; j_call: TRBJ1-1; clone_size: .; d_call: TRBD1; cdr3_aa: CASSRDRGGTEAFF; cdr3_nt: TGTGCCAGCAGCCGGGACAGGGGAGGGACTGAAGCTTTCTTT
v_call: TRBV6-6; j_call: TRBJ1-1; clone_size: .; d_call: TRBD1; cdr3_aa: CASSPHYKDRVRGTEAFF; cdr3_nt: TGTGCCAGCAGTCCCCATTATAAAGACAGGGTGCGGGGCACTGAAGCTTTCTTT
v_call: TRBV2; j_call: TRBJ2-2; clone_size: .; d_call: .; cdr3_aa: CASSDMSRKDTGELFF; cdr3_nt: TGTGCCAGCAGTGATATGTCTAGAAAAGACACCGGGGAGCTGTTTTTT
v_call: TRBV2; j_call: TRBJ1-4; clone_size: once; d_call: TRBD1; cdr3_aa: CASSVGTGIANEKLFF; cdr3_nt: TGTGCCAGCAGTGTTGGGACAGGGATTGCTAATGAAAAACTGTTTTTT
v_call: TRBV11-3; j_call: TRBJ1-2; clone_size: .; d_call: TRBD1; cdr3_aa: CASSLDRDTVYGYTF; cdr3_nt: TGTGCCAGCAGCCTCGACAGGGATACCGTCTATGGCTACACCTTC
v_call: TRBV19; j_call: TRBJ1-3; clone_size: .; d_call: .; cdr3_aa: CASRVRTAGNTIYF; cdr3_nt: TGTGCCAGTAGAGTAAGGACAGCTGGAAACACCATATATTTT
v_call: TRBV4-3; j_call: TRBJ1-1; clone_size: .; d_call: .; cdr3_aa: CASSLLWGGGYTEAFF; cdr3_nt: TGCGCCAGCAGCCTGCTCTGGGGGGGCGGCTACACTGAAGCTTTCTTT
v_call: TRBV4-1; j_call: TRBJ1-2; clone_size: .; d_call: .; cdr3_aa: CASSQDPSPRVFYGYTF; cdr3_nt: TGCGCCAGCAGCCAAGATCCCTCCCCCAGGGTTTTCTATGGCTACACCTTC
v_call: TRBV10-3; j_call: TRBJ1-1; clone_size: .; d_call: .; cdr3_aa: CAISPLGVDNTEAFF; cdr3_nt: TGTGCCATCAGTCCATTAGGTGTCGATAACACTGAAGCTTTCTTT
v_call: TRBV6-5; j_call: TRBJ1-4; clone_size: .; d_call: TRBD1; cdr3_aa: CASSYGTGSEKLFF; cdr3_nt: TGTGCCAGCAGTTACGGGACAGGGTCCGAAAAACTGTTTTTT
v_call: TRBV27; j_call: TRBJ1-3; clone_size: .; d_call: .; cdr3_aa: CASSLGPGNTIYF; cdr3_nt: TGTGCCAGCAGTTTAGGACCGGGAAACACCATATATTTT
v_call: TRBV4-1; j_call: TRBJ2-7; clone_size: .; d_call: TRBD2; cdr3_aa: CASSPRTSGGYEQYF; cdr3_nt: TGCGCCAGCAGCCCCCGGACTAGCGGAGGGTACGAGCAGTACTTC
v_call: TRBV6-2/TRBV6-3; j_call: TRBJ2-2; clone_size: few; d_call: .; cdr3_aa: CASSWNTGELFF; cdr3_nt: TGTGCCAGCAGTTGGAACACCGGGGAGCTGTTTTTT
v_call: TRBV5-5; j_call: TRBJ2-1; clone_size: .; d_call: .; cdr3_aa: CASSFGRSSYNEQFF; cdr3_nt: TGTGCCAGCAGCTTCGGGAGAAGCTCCTACAATGAGCAGTTCTTC
v_call: TRBV5-4; j_call: TRBJ2-5; clone_size: .; d_call: .; cdr3_aa: CASSLTGETQYF; cdr3_nt: TGTGCCAGCAGCTTGACAGGGGAGACCCAGTACTTC
v_call: TRBV6-5; j_call: TRBJ1-2; clone_size: .; d_call: .; cdr3_aa: CANESEGKANYGYTF; cdr3_nt: TGTGCCAACGAATCGGAGGGGAAGGCCAACTATGGCTACACCTTC
v_call: TRBV23-1; j_call: TRBJ2-5; clone_size: .; d_call: .; cdr3_aa: CAANDRAGETQYF; cdr3_nt: TGCGCCGCTAACGACAGGGCGGGGGAGACCCAGTACTTC
v_call: TRBV7-2; j_call: TRBJ1-2; clone_size: .; d_call: TRBD1; cdr3_aa: CASSLTGGPYYGYTF; cdr3_nt: TGTGCCAGCAGTTTGACAGGGGGCCCATACTATGGCTACACCTTC
v_call: TRBV6-5; j_call: TRBJ2-7; clone_size: .; d_call: .; cdr3_aa: CASSERTYSYEQYF; cdr3_nt: TGTGCCAGCAGCGAGCGGACTTACTCCTACGAGCAGTACTTC
v_call: TRBV5-1; j_call: TRBJ2-3; clone_size: .; d_call: TRBD2; cdr3_aa: CASSLATSGGADTQYF; cdr3_nt: TGCGCCAGCAGCTTGGCCACTAGCGGGGGGGCAGATACGCAGTATTTT
v_call: TRBV30; j_call: TRBJ1-2; clone_size: once; d_call: .; cdr3_aa: CAWSIGGADYGYTF; cdr3_nt: TGTGCCTGGTCCATCGGGGGCGCAGACTATGGCTACACCTTC
v_call: TRBV30; j_call: TRBJ2-5; clone_size: .; d_call: TRBD2; cdr3_aa: CAWSGTSGQETQYF; cdr3_nt: TGTGCCTGGTCCGGGACTAGTGGGCAAGAGACCCAGTACTTC
v_call: TRBV2; j_call: TRBJ1-6; clone_size: .; d_call: .; cdr3_aa: CASSPNNSPLHF; cdr3_nt: TGTGCCAGCAGCCCTAATAATTCACCCCTCCACTTT
v_call: TRBV7-2; j_call: TRBJ2-7; clone_size: few; d_call: .; cdr3_aa: CASSLVPLNSYEQYF; cdr3_nt: TGTGCCAGCAGCTTAGTACCATTAAACTCCTACGAGCAGTACTTC
v_call: TRBV7-9; j_call: TRBJ1-6; clone_size: .; d_call: .; cdr3_aa: CASSLYTHSDTTF; cdr3_nt: TGTGCCAGCAGCCTATACACCCACAGCGACACTACATTT
v_call: TRBV19; j_call: TRBJ2-2; clone_size: .; d_call: .; cdr3_aa: CASSVGIQTGELFF; cdr3_nt: TGTGCCAGTAGCGTAGGGATTCAGACGGGGGAGCTGTTTTTT
v_call: TRBV14; j_call: TRBJ2-4; clone_size: .; d_call: .; cdr3_aa: CASSQLNLGVENIQYF; cdr3_nt: TGTGCCAGCAGCCAGCTAAATCTGGGGGTCGAAAACATTCAGTACTTC
v_call: TRBV12-3/TRBV12-4; j_call: TRBJ1-2; clone_size: few; d_call: .; cdr3_aa: CASSFQGRYGYTF; cdr3_nt: TGTGCCAGCAGTTTCCAGGGCCGCTATGGCTACACCTTC
v_call: TRBV24-1; j_call: TRBJ2-3; clone_size: .; d_call: TRBD2; cdr3_aa: CAAGGEKGLAGVPDTQYF; cdr3_nt: TGTGCCGCCGGGGGGGAGAAGGGACTAGCGGGAGTACCAGATACGCAGTATTTT
v_call: TRBV19; j_call: TRBJ1-1; clone_size: .; d_call: .; cdr3_aa: CASSIRLAEAFF; cdr3_nt: TGTGCCAGTAGTATCAGACTAGCGGAAGCTTTCTTT
v_call: TRBV3-1/TRBV3-2; j_call: TRBJ1-2; clone_size: .; d_call: .; cdr3_aa: CASSQVPGSGYTF; cdr3_nt: TGTGCCAGCAGCCAAGTCCCAGGGAGTGGCTACACCTTC
v_call: TRBV3-1/TRBV3-2; j_call: TRBJ2-3; clone_size: .; d_call: .; cdr3_aa: CASSSGPPQVTQYF; cdr3_nt: TGTGCCAGCAGTTCGGGACCCCCGCAGGTTACGCAGTATTTT
v_call: TRBV6-6; j_call: TRBJ2-1; clone_size: few; d_call: TRBD2; cdr3_aa: CASSRPGLARGKLVYNEQFF; cdr3_nt: TGTGCCAGCAGCCGACCTGGACTAGCCCGGGGGAAGTTGGTATACAATGAGCAGTTCTTC
v_call: TRBV12-3/TRBV12-4; j_call: TRBJ1-3; clone_size: once; d_call: .; cdr3_aa: CASSQGPGNTIYF; cdr3_nt: TGTGCCAGCAGTCAGGGGCCAGGAAACACCATATATTTT
v_call: TRBV10-3; j_call: TRBJ1-3; clone_size: .; d_call: TRBD1; cdr3_aa: CAISESFRTGAGNTIYF; cdr3_nt: TGTGCCATCAGTGAGTCATTCCGGACAGGCGCGGGAAACACCATATATTTT
v_call: TRBV5-1; j_call: TRBJ1-6; clone_size: .; d_call: .; cdr3_aa: CASSLAGRQNSPLHF; cdr3_nt: TGCGCCAGCAGCTTGGCGGGGAGGCAGAATTCACCCCTCCACTTT
v_call: TRBV6-5; j_call: TRBJ2-5; clone_size: .; d_call: TRBD2; cdr3_aa: CASRRLASQETQYF; cdr3_nt: TGTGCCAGCAGAAGACTAGCCTCCCAAGAGACCCAGTACTTC
v_call: TRBV24-1; j_call: TRBJ1-6; clone_size: .; d_call: TRBD1; cdr3_aa: CAPAGTGENNSPLHF; cdr3_nt: TGTGCCCCGGCCGGGACAGGGGAGAATAATTCACCCCTCCACTTT
v_call: TRBV6-2/TRBV6-3; j_call: TRBJ2-5; clone_size: .; d_call: .; cdr3_aa: CASTPFALTGIQETQYF; cdr3_nt: TGTGCCAGCACCCCGTTTGCTCTAACAGGAATTCAAGAGACCCAGTACTTC
v_call: TRBV29-1; j_call: TRBJ2-1; clone_size: .; d_call: TRBD1; cdr3_aa: CSVEGDRGVDEQFF; cdr3_nt: TGCAGCGTTGAAGGGGACAGGGGGGTCGATGAGCAGTTCTTC
v_call: TRBV19; j_call: TRBJ1-5; clone_size: .; d_call: .; cdr3_aa: CASRINREDQPQHF; cdr3_nt: TGTGCCAGTAGAATCAACAGGGAGGATCAGCCCCAGCATTTT
v_call: TRBV27; j_call: TRBJ1-2; clone_size: .; d_call: .; cdr3_aa: CASSLDSTLYYGYTF; cdr3_nt: TGTGCCAGCAGCCTCGACAGCACCCTGTACTATGGCTACACCTTC
v_call: TRBV5-4; j_call: TRBJ2-5; clone_size: .; d_call: TRBD2; cdr3_aa: CASSLGAGPQETQYF; cdr3_nt: TGTGCCAGCAGCTTGGGAGCGGGACCGCAAGAGACCCAGTACTTC
v_call: TRBV19; j_call: TRBJ2-7; clone_size: .; d_call: TRBD1; cdr3_aa: CASSVLPGQGLNEQYF; cdr3_nt: TGTGCCAGTAGTGTCTTACCGGGACAGGGTCTCAACGAGCAGTACTTC
v_call: TRBV27; j_call: TRBJ2-7; clone_size: .; d_call: TRBD2; cdr3_aa: CASSSREGPYEQYF; cdr3_nt: TGTGCCAGCAGTTCGAGGGAGGGCCCCTACGAGCAGTACTTC
v_call: TRBV4-1; j_call: TRBJ1-4; clone_size: .; d_call: .; cdr3_aa: CASSQVAEKLFF; cdr3_nt: TGCGCCAGCAGCCAAGTTGCGGAAAAACTGTTTTTT
v_call: TRBV28; j_call: TRBJ1-1; clone_size: .; d_call: TRBD1; cdr3_aa: CASRLQGARTEAFF; cdr3_nt: TGTGCCAGCAGGCTGCAGGGGGCTAGGACTGAAGCTTTCTTT